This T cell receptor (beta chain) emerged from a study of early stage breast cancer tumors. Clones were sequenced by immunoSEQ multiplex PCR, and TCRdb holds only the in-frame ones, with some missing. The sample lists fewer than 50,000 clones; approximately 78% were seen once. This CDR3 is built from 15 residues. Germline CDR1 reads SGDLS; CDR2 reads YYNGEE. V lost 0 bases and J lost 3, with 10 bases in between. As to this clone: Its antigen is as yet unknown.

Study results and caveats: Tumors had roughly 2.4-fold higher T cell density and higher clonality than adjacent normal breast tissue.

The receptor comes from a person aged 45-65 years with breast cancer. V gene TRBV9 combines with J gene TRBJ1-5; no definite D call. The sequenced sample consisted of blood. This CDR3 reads CASSVDGGINQPQHF. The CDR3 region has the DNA TGTGCCAGCAGCGTAGACGGAGGGATCAATCAGCCCCAGCATTTT. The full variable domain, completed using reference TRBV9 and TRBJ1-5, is DSGVTQTPKHLITATGQRVTLRCSPRSGDLSVYWYQQSLDQGLQFLIQYYNGEERAKGNILERFSAQQFPDLHSELNLSSLELGDSALYFCASSVDGGINQPQHFGDGTRLSIL.